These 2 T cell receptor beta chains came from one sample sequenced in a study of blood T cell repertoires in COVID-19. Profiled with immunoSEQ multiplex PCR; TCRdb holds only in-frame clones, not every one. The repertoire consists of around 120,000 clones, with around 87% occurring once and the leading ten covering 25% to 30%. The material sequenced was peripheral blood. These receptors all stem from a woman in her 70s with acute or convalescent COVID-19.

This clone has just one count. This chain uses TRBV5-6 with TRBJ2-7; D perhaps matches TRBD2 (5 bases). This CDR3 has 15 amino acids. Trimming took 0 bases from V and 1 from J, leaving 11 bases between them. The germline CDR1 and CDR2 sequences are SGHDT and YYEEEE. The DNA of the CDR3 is TGTGCCAGCAGCTTGGAGTTGCGGACTTCCTACGAGCAGTACTTC. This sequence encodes CASSLELRTSYEQYF.

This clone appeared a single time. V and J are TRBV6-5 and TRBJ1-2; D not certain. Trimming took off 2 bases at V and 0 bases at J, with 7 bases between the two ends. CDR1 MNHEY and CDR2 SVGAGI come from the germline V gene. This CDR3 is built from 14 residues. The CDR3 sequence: CASSYHSSNYGYTF. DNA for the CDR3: TGTGCCAGCAGTTACCACAGTTCTAACTATGGCTACACCTTC.